This TCR beta chain emerged from a study of T cell responses to AZD1222 COVID-19 vaccine. Study-wide results and limits: The sample set comprised mostly white British donors with more females, and clonal diversity was possibly underestimated. Unmutated variant regions are reportedly targeted by nearly half of spike-specific TCRs. Researchers report vaccine-associated CD4 TCRs spanning spike, with dominance at 160-218 and 743-854.

Germline V gene data show CDR1 as SNHLY and CDR2 as FYNNEI. The ends were cut back, 10 bases at V and 6 bases at J, with 18 bases in the middle. CDR3 size: 14 residues. Notes on this clone: Its antigen is not known.

The table came from immunoSEQ multiplex PCR; TCRdb's copy has only in-frame clones and leaves some out. The sample consists of tens of thousands of clones, approximately 86% of them appearing once. The source is an adult who received the AZD1222 COVID-19 vaccine. The sequencing here drew on peripheral blood, taken 28 days after the second AZD1222 dose. The chain combines TRBV2 with TRBJ2-2; no firm D call. The CDR3 loop reads CATHGNAPSGELFF. CDR3 in DNA: TGTGCCACCCATGGGAACGCCCCTTCCGGGGAGCTGTTTTTT. Full variable domain (remainder filled in from reference TRBV2 and TRBJ2-2): EPEVTQTPSHQVTQMGQEVILRCVPISNHLYFYWYRQILGQKVEFLVSFYNNEISEKSEIFDDQFSVERPDGSNFTLKIRSTKLEDSAMYFCATHGNAPSGELFFGEGSRLTVL.